Below are 13 T cell receptor beta chains sequenced from a single sample in a study of somatic mutations in cytotoxic T cells in rheumatoid arthritis. Profiling relied on immunoSEQ multiplex PCR, and the TCRdb table lists in-frame clones only, not all of them. The table shows about 19,000 clones, with around 84% occurring only once. Sequencing used CD8+ T cells sorted from blood. The receptors derive from a woman aged 40 to 50 with rheumatoid arthritis.

The chain couples TRBV2 to TRBJ2-5, with 10 bases that match TRBD1. Germline loops: CDR1 SNHLY, CDR2 FYNNEI. This CDR3 is 20 amino acids long. Trimming took 5 bases from V and 5 from J; bases not matched to a gene: 23. This chain's CDR3 is CASSNDRGRENLLDRETQYF. Here the CDR3 DNA reads TGTGCCAGCAGTAACGACAGGGGGCGTGAAAATCTGTTGGACCGGGAGACCCAGTACTTC.

The V and J genes are TRBV30 and TRBJ1-4; 9 bases line up with TRBD1. The CDR3 spans 13 residues. CDR1 is GTSNPN, CDR2 SVGIG, per germline (reference sequence). The V gene end was trimmed by 0 bases and the J gene end by 7 bases; junction bases not matched to a gene: 0. The CDR3 region is CAWSVQGAEKLFF. CDR3 in DNA: TGTGCCTGGAGTGTACAGGGGGCTGAAAAACTGTTTTTT.

This clone was observed once. DNA for the CDR3: TGTGCCAGAAGCTATATTAACCGGGACAGAAAAAGGAAAGAGACCCAGTACTTC. Translated, it gives CARSYINRDRKRKETQYF. J is TRBJ2-5 and V is TRBV5-3; TRBD1 aligns across 7 bases. TRBV5-3 is an ORF, with its function uncertain. This CDR3 spans 18 amino acids. The junction had 17 bases not matched to a gene; V was cut back by 3 bases and J by 3 bases.

Note on this clone: Other DNA sequences within the sample encode an identical CDR3. V usage is TRBV19 and J usage is TRBJ1-2, with 7 nucleotides matching TRBD1. V trimming: 6 bases; J trimming: 4 bases; junction bases outside the gene matches: 8. The germline V gene has CDR1 LNHDA and CDR2 SQIVND (reference sequence). The CDR3 totals 14 residues. The CDR3 DNA reads TGTGCCAGTAGCACAGGGGTCTCACTCTATGGCTACACCTTC. Protein product: CASSTGVSLYGYTF.

This rearrangement joins TRBV9 to TRBJ2-3, with TRBD2 as a possible D gene (6 bases). Trimming cost V 5 bases and J 6 bases, with 13 bases left between them. The CDR3 is 13 residues long. Germline V gives CDR1 SGDLS, CDR2 YYNGEE. As DNA, the CDR3 is TGTGCCAGCAGGGGGGAGGTGGAGGATACGCAGTATTTT. It translates to CASRGEVEDTQYF.

DNA for the CDR3: TGTGCCAGCAGCACAGCAAGGTCTACTAACTATGGCTACACCTTC. Translation gives CASSTARSTNYGYTF. This chain links TRBV9 with TRBJ1-2; D remains ambiguous. Trimming cost V 4 bases and J 0 bases, with 13 bases left between them. The CDR3 totals 15 residues. The germline V gene encodes CDR1 SGDLS and CDR2 YYNGEE.

The chain joins TRBV6-1 to TRBJ2-7, with TRBD2 matching over 9 bases. Germline V CDR1 and CDR2: MNHNS, SASEGT. The CDR3 extends over 17 amino acids. J gave up 3 bases and V 2 bases, and 11 bases lay outside the gene matches. In DNA form, the CDR3 reads TGTGCCAGCAGTGAATGGCGGGAGGGCCCTACTTTCTACGAGCAGTACTTC. Its protein is CASSEWREGPTFYEQYF.

The chain links TRBV2 to TRBJ2-7, with 10 nucleotides matching TRBD1. With 4 bases clipped from V and 4 bases from J, the junction kept 10 bases outside the gene matches. The CDR3 has 16 residues. Germline CDR1 SNHLY, CDR2 FYNNEI. In DNA, the CDR3 is TGTGCCAGCAGTGTTTCAAGCCGGGACAGGGGATACGAGCAGTACTTC. Translating gives CASSVSSRDRGYEQYF.

A single count supports this clone. The chain carries TRBV15 and TRBJ1-5; maybe TRBD1 (5 bases). Germline CDR1 and CDR2: LNHNV and YYDKDF (reference sequence). The length of the CDR3 is 12 residues. Between the trimmed V and J ends, which lost 1 base and 10 bases, there was a span of 8 bases. CDR3 nucleotide sequence: TGTGCCACCAGCAGAGCAGGGAACCCCCAGCATTTT. This translates into CATSRAGNPQHF.

The chain recombines TRBV6-5 with TRBJ1-2; 7 bases map to TRBD1. The J segment lost 3 bases and the V segment lost 5 bases, leaving 9 bases of the junction unmatched. This CDR3 has 15 amino acids. Looked up from germline, CDR1 is MNHEY and CDR2 is SVGAGI. CDR3 coding DNA: TGTGCCAGCAGTGGGGGGACAGCTTCTTACTATGGCTACACCTTC. It encodes CASSGGTASYYGYTF.

The V gene is TRBV29-1, the J gene TRBJ2-1, with 9 bases identical to TRBD1. From germline, CDR1 is SQVTM and CDR2 ANQGSEA. This CDR3 has 14 amino acids. V was pared by 7 bases and J by 4 bases, with 8 bases of the junction left unmatched. CDR3 bases: TGCAGCGGGAACAGGGGGCTGGTGTACAATGAGCAGTTCTTC. Encoded protein: CSGNRGLVYNEQFF.

The rearrangement joins TRBV5-6 to TRBJ2-7; 8 nucleotides agree with TRBD2. V shed 7 bases and J 3 bases; nucleotides not matched to a gene: 9. The CDR3 is 14 residues long. The germline V gene has CDR1 SGHDT and CDR2 YYEEEE. CDR3 bases: TGTGCCAGCTCCCGGGGGGGGACGAACTACGAGCAGTACTTC. It encodes CASSRGGTNYEQYF.

The CDR3 DNA follows: TGTGCCACCAGCAGAGAAAGGGACAGGGGCTACGAGCAGTACTTC. Translation: CATSRERDRGYEQYF. The chain employs TRBV15 and TRBJ2-7; 10 nucleotides agree with TRBD1. The V gene's germline CDR1 is LNHNV and CDR2 YYDKDF (reference sequence). The CDR3 is made up of 15 amino acids. Trimming cost V 0 bases and J 3 bases; bases outside gene matches: 2.